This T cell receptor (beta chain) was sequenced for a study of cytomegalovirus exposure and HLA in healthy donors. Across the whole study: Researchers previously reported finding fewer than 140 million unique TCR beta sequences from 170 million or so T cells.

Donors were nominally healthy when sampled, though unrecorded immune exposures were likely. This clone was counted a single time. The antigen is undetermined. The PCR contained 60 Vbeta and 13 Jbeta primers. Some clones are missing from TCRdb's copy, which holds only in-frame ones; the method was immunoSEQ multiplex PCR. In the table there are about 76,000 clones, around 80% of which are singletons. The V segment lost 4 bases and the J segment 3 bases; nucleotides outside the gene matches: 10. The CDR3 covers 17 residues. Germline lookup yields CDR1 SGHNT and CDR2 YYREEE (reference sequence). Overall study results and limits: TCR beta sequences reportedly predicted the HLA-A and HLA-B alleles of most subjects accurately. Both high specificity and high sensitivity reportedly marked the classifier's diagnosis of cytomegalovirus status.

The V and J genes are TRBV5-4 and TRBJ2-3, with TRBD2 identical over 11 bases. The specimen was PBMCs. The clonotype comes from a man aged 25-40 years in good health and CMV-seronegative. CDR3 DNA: TGTGCCAGCAGCCCGACCCCTAGCGGGGGGACAACAGATACGCAGTATTTT. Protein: CASSPTPSGGTTDTQYF.